This TCR beta chain stems from a study of graft-versus-host responses after intestinal transplantation. Across the study: Recipients had transplants, and these were multivisceral, liver-intestinal, or isolated intestinal. Induction with anti-thymocyte globulin, then tacrolimus and steroids for roughly 3 years, was given to all recipients.

Study-level findings and limits: Across patients carrying graft-donor T cell macrochimerism, allografts held high graft-versus-host to host-versus-graft clonal ratios.

Concerning this clone: The antigen remains undetermined.

Germline V gene data show CDR1 as LGHNT and CDR2 as FRNRAP. The CDR3 runs to 13 residues. V lost 6 bases and J 4 bases, leaving 10 bases between the germline ends. Using immunoSEQ multiplex PCR, the repertoire was profiled, and TCRdb retains in-frame clones only, with some absent. The sample lists tens of thousands of clones; 85% to 95% were seen once. The J gene is TRBJ1-5, the V gene TRBV12-5; D call uncertain. This TCR was sampled from a human donor who was the organ donor for an intestinal transplant. The sample here was unstimulated CD4+ T cells sorted from spleen or lymph node cells, taken before transplant. As DNA, the CDR3 is TGTGCTAGTGGCACGGTTGGGAATCAGCCCCAGCATTTT. This sequence encodes CASGTVGNQPQHF. Based on the CDR3 plus reference TRBV12-5 and TRBJ1-5, the full variable domain is DARVTQTPRHKVTEMGQEVTMRCQPILGHNTVFWYRQTMMQGLELLAYFRNRAPLDDSGMPKDRFSAEMPDATLATLKIQPSEPRDSAVYFCASGTVGNQPQHFGDGTRLSIL.